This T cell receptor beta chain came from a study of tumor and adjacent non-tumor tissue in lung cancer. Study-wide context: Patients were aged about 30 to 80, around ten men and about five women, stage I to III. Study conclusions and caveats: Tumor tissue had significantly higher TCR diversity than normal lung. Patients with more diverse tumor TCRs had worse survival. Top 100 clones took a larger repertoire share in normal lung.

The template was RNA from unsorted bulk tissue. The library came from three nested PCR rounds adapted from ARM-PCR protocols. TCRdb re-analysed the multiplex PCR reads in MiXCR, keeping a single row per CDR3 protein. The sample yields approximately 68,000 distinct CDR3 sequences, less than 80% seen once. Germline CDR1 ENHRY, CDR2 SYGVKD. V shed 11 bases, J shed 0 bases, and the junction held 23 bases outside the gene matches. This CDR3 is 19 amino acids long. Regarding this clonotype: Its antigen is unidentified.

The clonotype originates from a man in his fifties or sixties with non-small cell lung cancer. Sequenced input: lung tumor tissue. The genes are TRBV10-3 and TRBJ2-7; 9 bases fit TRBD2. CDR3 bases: TGTGCCGCGGCCGGGCAGGGTCCCGGGACTAGCAGGAGCTCCTACGAGCAGTACTTC. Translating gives CAAAGQGPGTSRSSYEQYF.